The 25 T cell receptor beta chains below all came from one sample that was sequenced in a study of OX40 agonist ivuxolimab in advanced cancers. Data came from immunoSEQ multiplex PCR; TCRdb stores just in-frame clones and leaves some out. The profile covers around 94,000 clones, with 92% appearing a single time and 3.4% taken by the ten largest. The sample was CD4+ or CD8+ T cells sorted from blood, taken in a trial of the OX40 agonist ivuxolimab. Receptors originate from an adult with an advanced solid tumor such as melanoma, head and neck, liver or kidney cancer.

The chain employs TRBV5-6 and TRBJ1-2; 7 bases are shared with TRBD1. Germline V gene data show CDR1 as SGHDT and CDR2 as YYEEEE. The CDR3 loop spans 13 amino acids. Unmatched junction bases numbered 4, after V lost 4 bases and J lost 4 bases. This chain's CDR3 is CASSPYRGYGYTF. In nucleotides, the CDR3 is TGTGCCAGCAGCCCGTACAGGGGCTATGGCTACACCTTC.

The chain joins TRBV7-6 to TRBJ1-2; D unclear. The V and J ends lost 2 bases and 2 bases respectively, with 21 bases between them. Looked up from germline, CDR1 is SGHVS and CDR2 is FNYEAQ. This CDR3 comprises 18 residues. DNA of the CDR3: TGTGCCAGCAGCTTAACGGCCCCCGGGCAGGAGTCAAACTATGGCTACACCTTC. Translation gives CASSLTAPGQESNYGYTF.

The gene calls are TRBV7-5 and TRBJ2-3; the tabulated D call, TRBD2, remains unverified against the DNA. TRBV7-5 is classified as a pseudogene. This CDR3 is 17 amino acids long. The CDR3 DNA sequence: TGTGCCAGAAGCCCCTATTCTAGCGGGGGGCCCACAGATACGCAGTATTTT. This encodes CARSPYSSGGPTDTQYF.

V and J are TRBV11-2 and TRBJ2-5; D is perhaps TRBD1 or TRBD2 (6 bases each). Germline assignment: CDR1 SGHAT and CDR2 FQNNGV. CDR3 length equals 17 residues. V lost 0 bases, J lost 2 bases, and 16 bases lay in between. The CDR3 loop reads CASSLDPGGGVQETQYF. In nucleotides, the CDR3 is TGTGCCAGCAGCTTAGATCCAGGAGGGGGAGTGCAAGAGACCCAGTACTTC.

The gene calls are TRBV4-1 and TRBJ1-4; 7 nucleotides match TRBD1. This CDR3 spans 17 amino acids. The junction had 11 bases not matched to a gene; V was cut back by 0 bases and J by 7 bases. CDR1 is MGHRA and CDR2 is YSYEKL in the germline V gene. The CDR3 nucleotides are TGCGCCAGCAGCCAAGATCAGAGGGGGCATTGGGGTGAAAAACTGTTTTTT. As protein: CASSQDQRGHWGEKLFF.

V and J are TRBV6-5 and TRBJ2-7; 10 bases line up with TRBD2. The CDR3 runs to 11 residues. V gave up 8 bases and J gave up 13 bases; unmatched junction bases: 8. Germline V gives CDR1 MNHEY, CDR2 SVGAGI. DNA for the CDR3: TGTGCCAGCGATTTCAGCGGGAGGGTATACTTC. It encodes CASDFSGRVYF.

This chain links TRBV20-1 with TRBJ2-2, with D unclear. The ends were cut back, 6 bases at V and 3 bases at J, with 5 bases in the middle. The CDR3 consists of 11 residues. CDR1 DFQATT and CDR2 SNEGSKA come from the germline V gene (reference sequence). CDR3 in amino acids: CSAVDTGELFF. The CDR3 DNA is TGCAGTGCGGTAGACACCGGGGAGCTGTTTTTT.

The V gene is TRBV5-6, the J gene TRBJ2-3, with 11 bases that match TRBD2. V dropped 2 bases and J dropped 4; count of bases not matched to a gene: 0. In germline, CDR1 is SGHDT, CDR2 YYEEEE. The CDR3 covers 14 residues. The DNA for the CDR3 is TGTGCCAGCAGCTTACTAGCGGGAGCAGATACGCAGTATTTT. Translation: CASSLLAGADTQYF.

The chain carries TRBV27 and TRBJ2-3; 8 bases are a match to TRBD2. The CDR3 has 13 amino acids. Per the germline V gene, CDR1 is MNHEY and CDR2 is SMNVEV (reference sequence). The J segment lost 15 bases and the V segment lost 3 bases, leaving 11 bases of the junction unmatched. The CDR3 region has the DNA TGTGCCAGCAGTTTCGGGCGGCGGGGGGCGTTTTATTTT. Amino acid sequence: CASSFGRRGAFYF.

The V gene is TRBV5-1, the J gene TRBJ1-2; no clear D. Germline V CDR1 and CDR2: SGHRS, YFSETQ. The CDR3 covers 15 residues. V lost 2 bases and J 6 bases, leaving 17 bases between the germline ends. The CDR3 DNA follows: TGCGCCAGCAGCTTAACGGACCCCCAGGAAGATGGCTACACCTTC. Amino acids: CASSLTDPQEDGYTF.

This chain joins TRBV10-1 and TRBJ1-1; TRBD1 is a possible D gene (6 bases). Germline loops: CDR1 WNHNN, CDR2 SYGVQD (reference sequence). V gave up 0 bases and J gave up 5 bases, with 10 bases separating them. The CDR3 consists of 14 residues. Here the CDR3 reads CASSESPGATEAFF. CDR3 nucleotides: TGCGCCAGCAGTGAGTCTCCAGGGGCTACTGAAGCTTTCTTT.

The chain combines TRBV12-5 with TRBJ2-7, with D hard to call. The CDR3 is made up of 16 amino acids. The germline V and J ends were trimmed by 4 bases and 2 bases, with 18 bases remaining between them. Germline V gene sequence: CDR1 LGHNT, CDR2 FRNRAP. In nucleotides, the CDR3 is TGTGCTAGTGGTTCCGGTGGAGAGCAGTACACCTACGAGCAGTACTTC. As protein: CASGSGGEQYTYEQYF.

V is TRBV11-2 and J is TRBJ1-6; D not certain. This CDR3 spans 16 amino acids. Germline V lookup: CDR1 SGHAT, CDR2 FQNNGV. V was shortened by 4 bases and J by 8 bases, with 18 bases between the two germline ends. The CDR3 region is CASSSRMATWDSPLHF. The CDR3 nucleotides are TGTGCCAGCAGCTCCAGAATGGCCACCTGGGATTCACCCCTCCACTTT.

The rearrangement uses TRBV25-1 and TRBJ2-3; no clear D gene. The CDR3 is 17 amino acids. The V gene lost 3 bases and the J gene lost 1 base, with 17 bases spanning the gap. In germline, CDR1 is MGHDK, CDR2 SYGVNS. CDR3 loop: CASSDPSLGWGTDTQYF. CDR3 sequence (DNA): TGTGCCAGCAGTGACCCCTCCCTGGGTTGGGGCACAGATACGCAGTATTTT.

The chain employs TRBV5-1 and TRBJ1-6; TRBD1 matches at 8 bases. There are 15 residues in the CDR3. The germline gives CDR1 SGHRS, CDR2 YFSETQ. V lost 3 bases, J lost 9 bases, and 8 bases stayed unmatched. This chain's CDR3 is CASSYRGKEGSPLHF. CDR3 sequence (DNA): TGCGCCAGCAGCTACAGGGGGAAAGAGGGTTCACCCCTCCACTTT.

V usage is TRBV5-4 and J usage is TRBJ2-1, with TRBD1 matching over 9 bases. V shed 4 bases and J 9 bases; nucleotides not matched to a gene: 8. CDR3 length: 14 residues. Germline CDR1 reads SGHNT; CDR2 reads YYREEE (reference sequence). CDR3 loop: CASSLRDRALEQFF. In DNA, the CDR3 is TGTGCCAGCAGCCTCCGGGACAGGGCGCTTGAGCAGTTCTTC.

V is TRBV13 and J is TRBJ2-2; 8 positions agree with TRBD2. V was pared by 5 bases and J by 4 bases, with 12 bases of the junction left unmatched. From germline, CDR1 is PRHDT and CDR2 FYEKMQ (reference sequence). The CDR3 is 17 residues long. This chain's CDR3 is CASSLVTRLAGTGELFF. CDR3 nucleotides: TGTGCCAGCAGCCTCGTAACCCGTCTAGCGGGCACCGGGGAGCTGTTTTTT.

The J gene is TRBJ2-7, the V gene TRBV5-1; TRBD2 agrees at 10 bases. CDR3 size: 14 residues. V lost 3 bases and J lost 5; bases outside the gene matches: 5. CDR1 and CDR2 (germline): SGHRS, YFSETQ. Here the CDR3 DNA reads TGCGCCAGCAGCTCGGGACTAGCGCTCCACGAGCAGTACTTC. Translating gives CASSSGLALHEQYF.

The rearrangement joins TRBV6-6 to TRBJ2-7, with D possibly being TRBD1 (6 bases). CDR3 length equals 13 residues. Germline loops: CDR1 MNHNY, CDR2 SVGAGI (reference sequence). V was pared by 6 bases and J by 3 bases, with 12 bases between. The CDR3 loop is CASSQKQGYEQYF. Here the CDR3 DNA reads TGTGCCAGCAGCCAAAAACAGGGCTACGAGCAGTACTTC.

The genes are TRBV27 and TRBJ1-4; no definite D call. The CDR3 has 13 residues. Germline loops: CDR1 MNHEY, CDR2 SMNVEV (reference sequence). The V end was cut by 5 bases, the J end by 5 bases, with 9 bases between. CDR3 nucleotide sequence: TGTGCCAGCAGTAGGACGGGAAATGAAAAACTGTTTTTT. Its protein is CASSRTGNEKLFF.

The rearrangement joins TRBV13 to TRBJ2-2, with D possibly TRBD1 on 5 matching bases. The germline V and J ends were trimmed by 0 bases and 5 bases, with 10 bases remaining between them. Germline assignment: CDR1 PRHDT and CDR2 FYEKMQ (reference sequence). The CDR3 spans 15 residues. CDR3 nucleotide sequence: TGTGCCAGCAGCTTAGGTAGGGGCGGAACCGGGGAGCTGTTTTTT. Amino acid sequence: CASSLGRGGTGELFF.

The rearrangement joins TRBV7-7 to TRBJ2-2; no definite D call. The length of the CDR3 is 12 residues. With 5 bases removed from V and 8 bases from J, the gap between germline ends came to 9 bases. CDR1 is SSHAT and CDR2 is FNYEAQ in the germline V gene (reference sequence). The CDR3 spells CASSPGGGELFF. The CDR3, as DNA: TGTGCCAGCAGCCCGGGTGGTGGGGAGCTGTTTTTT.

This clone has more than one count but fewer than ten. The chain combines TRBV9 with TRBJ2-7; TRBD2 aligns across 12 bases. Germline V gene lookup returns CDR1 SGDLS and CDR2 YYNGEE. The CDR3 is made up of 16 amino acids. The V segment lost 3 bases and the J segment 3 bases; nucleotides outside the gene matches: 7. The chain's CDR3 is CASSEGLAGGLYEQYF. The DNA for the CDR3 is TGTGCCAGCAGCGAGGGGCTAGCGGGGGGGCTCTACGAGCAGTACTTC.

The gene calls are TRBV7-6 and TRBJ2-7; 8 bases line up with TRBD2. With V trimmed by 5 bases and J by 6 bases, 9 bases remained unmatched. Per the germline V gene, CDR1 is SGHVS and CDR2 is FNYEAQ. The CDR3 runs 14 residues. The CDR3: CASSLLAGEVEQYF. The CDR3 bases are TGTGCCAGCAGCCTTCTAGCGGGCGAAGTCGAGCAGTACTTC.

V and J are TRBV5-1 and TRBJ2-1, with TRBD2 as a possible D gene (7 bases). The germline V and J ends were trimmed by 0 bases and 9 bases, with 13 bases remaining between them. Germline V gene sequence: CDR1 SGHRS, CDR2 YFSETQ. This CDR3 has 14 residues. CDR3 DNA sequence: TGCGCCAGCAGCTTGGTGGGGGGGCCGTTTGAGCAGTTCTTC. Encoded protein: CASSLVGGPFEQFF.